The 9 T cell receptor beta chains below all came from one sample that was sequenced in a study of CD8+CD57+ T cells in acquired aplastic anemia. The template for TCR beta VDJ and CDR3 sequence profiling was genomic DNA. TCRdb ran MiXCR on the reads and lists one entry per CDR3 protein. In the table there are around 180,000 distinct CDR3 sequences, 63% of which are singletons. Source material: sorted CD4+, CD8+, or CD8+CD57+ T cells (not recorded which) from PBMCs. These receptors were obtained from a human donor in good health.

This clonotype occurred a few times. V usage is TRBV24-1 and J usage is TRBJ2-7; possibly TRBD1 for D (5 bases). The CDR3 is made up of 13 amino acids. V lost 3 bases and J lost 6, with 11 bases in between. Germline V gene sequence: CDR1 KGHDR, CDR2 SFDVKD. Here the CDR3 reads CATSDRQFGEQYF. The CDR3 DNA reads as TGTGCCACCAGTGATCGACAGTTCGGCGAGCAGTACTTC.

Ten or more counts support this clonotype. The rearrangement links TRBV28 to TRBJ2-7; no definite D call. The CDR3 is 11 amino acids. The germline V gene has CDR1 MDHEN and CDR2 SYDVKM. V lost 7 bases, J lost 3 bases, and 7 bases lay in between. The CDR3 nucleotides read TGTGCCAGCAACAATGACTACGAGCAGTACTTC. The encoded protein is CASNNDYEQYF.

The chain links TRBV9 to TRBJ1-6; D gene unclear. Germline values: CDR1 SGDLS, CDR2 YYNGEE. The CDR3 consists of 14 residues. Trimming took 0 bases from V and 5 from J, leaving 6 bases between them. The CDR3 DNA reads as TGTGCCAGCAGCGTAGGGGGTCATAATTCACCCCTCCACTTT. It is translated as CASSVGGHNSPLHF.

The CDR3 nucleotides read TGTGCCAGCATCCGCCGGGACACTACCTCTGGGGCCAACGTCCTGACTTTC. It codes for CASIRRDTTSGANVLTF. The chain carries TRBV2 and TRBJ2-6; maybe TRBD1 (6 bases). V shed 7 bases and J shed 0 bases, with 16 bases lying between them. Per the germline V gene, CDR1 is SNHLY and CDR2 is FYNNEI. This CDR3 spans 17 amino acids.

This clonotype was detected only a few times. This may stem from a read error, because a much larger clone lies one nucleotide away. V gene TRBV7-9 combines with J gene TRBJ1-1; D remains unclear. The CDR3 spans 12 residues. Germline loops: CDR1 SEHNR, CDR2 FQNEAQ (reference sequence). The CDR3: CASSELNAEAFF. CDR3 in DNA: TGTGCCAGCAGCGAGCTGAACGCTGAAGCTTTCTTT.

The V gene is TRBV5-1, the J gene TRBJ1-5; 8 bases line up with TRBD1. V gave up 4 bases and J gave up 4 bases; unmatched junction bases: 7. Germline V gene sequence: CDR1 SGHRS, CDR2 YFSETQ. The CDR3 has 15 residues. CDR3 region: CASSQTGERNQPQHF. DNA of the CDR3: TGCGCCAGCAGCCAGACAGGGGAGCGGAATCAGCCCCAGCATTTT.

CDR3 residues: CSASRTSGGKETQYF. The CDR3 bases are TGCAGTGCTAGTCGGACTAGCGGGGGGAAAGAGACCCAGTACTTC. V is TRBV20-1 and J is TRBJ2-5, with 14 bases lining up with TRBD2. Germline assignment: CDR1 DFQATT and CDR2 SNEGSKA (reference sequence). The V segment lost 3 bases and the J segment 3 bases; nucleotides outside the gene matches: 3. This CDR3 comprises 15 residues.

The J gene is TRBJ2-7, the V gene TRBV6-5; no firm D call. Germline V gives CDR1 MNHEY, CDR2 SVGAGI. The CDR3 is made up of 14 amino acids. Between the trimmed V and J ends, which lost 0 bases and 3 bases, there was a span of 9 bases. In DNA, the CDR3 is TGTGCCAGCAGTTACTCAAGGGCCGGCTACGAGCAGTACTTC. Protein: CASSYSRAGYEQYF.

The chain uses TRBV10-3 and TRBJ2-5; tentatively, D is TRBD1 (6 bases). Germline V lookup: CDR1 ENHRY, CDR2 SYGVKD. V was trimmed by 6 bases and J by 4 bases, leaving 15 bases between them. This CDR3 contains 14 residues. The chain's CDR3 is CAIRRDKSRETQYF. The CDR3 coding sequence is TGTGCCATCAGACGGGACAAGAGCCGAGAGACCCAGTACTTC.